This record looks at one T cell receptor beta chain sequence and its context. Its target is unknown. V was clipped by 0 bases and J by 7 bases, with 9 bases between them. CDR1 LNHNV and CDR2 YYDKDF come from the germline V gene (reference sequence). The CDR3 consists of 13 residues. This sample was included in a study of Graves' ophthalmopathy and Graves' hyperthyroidism. Study-level results: Most thyroid clonotypes expanded beyond 0.001 frequency were also found in blood.

TCR beta CDR3 amplification used RNA transcripts. Second-round multiplex PCR followed a first-round RT-PCR using HTBI primers. MiXCR, run by TCRdb on the multiplex PCR reads, gives a single entry per CDR3 protein. The data show more than 1,000,000 distinct CDR3 sequences, with around a third seen just once and 8.5% to 14% held by the top ten. Pregnancy or lactation, uncontrolled infections and other autoimmune diseases were grounds for excluding patients. The TCR comes from an adult man with Graves' hyperthyroidism. V and J are TRBV15 and TRBJ1-2, with D maybe TRBD1 (6 bases). Material for sequencing was peripheral blood or thyroid tissue (not recorded which). This CDR3 reads CATSRDWGLGYTF. The CDR3 DNA sequence: TGTGCCACCAGCAGAGATTGGGGGCTTGGCTACACCTTC.